This TCR beta chain was retrieved from a study of OX40 agonist ivuxolimab in advanced cancers. In the study overall: Ivuxolimab, which targeted the costimulatory receptor OX40 (CD134), was an agonistic, fully human IgG2 monoclonal antibody. In the dose-escalation cohort, 82.7% of patients were male, and the mean age was approximately 55 years, with a range of roughly 20 to 85. Intravenous ivuxolimab was administered to patients every 2 weeks at six dose levels: 0.01, 0.1, 0.3, 1.5, 3 and 10 mg/kg. Peripheral TCRbeta sequencing was intended to test whether TCR sequence diversity was altered and clonal T-cell expansion was caused by ivuxolimab. Partial responses were achieved by three dose-escalation patients, of whom one had hepatocellular carcinoma and two had cutaneous melanoma. Patients were allowed to have had prior anti-PD-1, anti-PD-L1 or anti-CTLA-4 therapy, and approximately 41% of the dose-escalation patients had previously received checkpoint inhibitors. Of the roughly 52 dose-escalation patients, hepatocellular carcinoma was present in 19, melanoma in roughly 15, renal cell carcinoma in 9 and head and neck cancer in 9. The monotherapy dose-escalation portion (N of about 57 patients) of the phase I ivuxolimab trial is reported in the paper.

Patients with a history of autoimmune disease or receiving systemic immunosuppression were excluded from the trial. Peripheral blood for TCR sequencing was collected from all dose cohorts at baseline, on cycle 4 day 1, and on cycle 7 day 1. The samples were taken from a phase I, first-in-human, multicenter, open-label dose-escalation trial of ivuxolimab. Adults with locally advanced or metastatic head and neck squamous cell, hepatocellular, melanoma or renal cell carcinoma were enrolled in the trial. Before TCR sequencing, CD4+ T cells and CD8+ T cells from peripheral blood were sorted into separate populations. CDR1 SGHTA and CDR2 FQGTGA were looked up in the germline V gene. The CDR3 sequence holds 15 residues, the cysteine and phenylalanine included. Solely the CDR3 DNA is kept, with 45 bases framed from the first base. Unmatched junction bases come to 4, with V trimmed by 2 bases and J by 3 bases.

Genomic DNA was extracted from sorted cells for sequencing of the TCRbeta CDR3 region. The immunoSEQ Assay was used for sequencing of TCRbeta CDR3 regions. The immuneACCESS repertoire file appears here via TCRdb, limited to in-frame rearrangements. These files lack a portion of the clones; in checked studies, under half of the deficit traces to unresolved V genes, and the cause of the others is not known. The sample records tens of thousands of clones, about 90% of which are singletons. The ten largest clones represent roughly 6.9% of the sample. Beyond this particular receptor, the publication reports: On average, CD8+ T cells showed more expanded clones than CD4+ T cells after ivuxolimab. The antigen specificity of the clonally expanded peripheral T cells was not determined. In the 0.1-3.0 mg/kg groups, partial responders were among the patients with the lowest normalized peripheral clonal expansion, particularly in CD8+ T cells. Low levels of normalized T-cell clonal expansion were also seen in some patients who did not respond. At doses of 0.1 to 3.0 mg/kg, clonal expansion of both CD4+ and CD8+ blood T cells was observed from baseline to week 6.

In the case of this clone: The target of this receptor is not known. Base qualities were left out, and no much larger clone turns up one base away.

The receptor chain draws on TRBV7-3 and TRBJ2-7, and 10 junction bases match TRBD2. Sequenced material: CD4+ or CD8+ T cells sorted from blood, taken in a trial of the OX40 agonist ivuxolimab. This receptor was taken from an adult with an advanced solid tumor such as melanoma, head and neck, liver or kidney cancer. Here the CDR3 is given as CASSLEPSGSYEQYF. The DNA is TGTGCCAGCAGCTTAGAACCTAGCGGGAGCTACGAGCAGTACTTC.